The next 22 T cell receptor beta chains were all read from a single sample in a study of OX40 agonist ivuxolimab in advanced cancers. Assay used: immunoSEQ multiplex PCR; TCRdb lists only in-frame clones, some missing. The sample consists of approximately 87,000 clones, about 93% of them appearing once. This specimen was CD4+ or CD8+ T cells sorted from blood, taken in a trial of the OX40 agonist ivuxolimab. These receptor sequences come from an adult with an advanced solid tumor such as melanoma, head and neck, liver or kidney cancer.

The rearrangement links TRBV5-5 to TRBJ2-1; D is uncertain. Germline-derived CDR1 and CDR2 are SGHKS and YYEKEE (reference sequence). Trimming took off 4 bases at V and 4 bases at J, with 6 bases between the two ends. This CDR3 comprises 12 residues. CDR3 sequence reads: CASSLEYNEQFF. The DNA of the CDR3 is TGTGCCAGCAGCCTGGAATACAATGAGCAGTTCTTC.

The chain has TRBV5-1 and TRBJ2-1, with 10 bases that match TRBD2. V shed 0 bases and J 6 bases; nucleotides not matched to a gene: 3. CDR1 and CDR2 from the germline V gene are SGHRS and YFSETQ. This CDR3 comprises 15 residues. The CDR3 DNA sequence: TGCGCCAGCAGCTTGGGCCCTAGCGGGAGCAATGAGCAGTTCTTC. This gives the protein CASSLGPSGSNEQFF.

This rearrangement joins TRBV6-6 to TRBJ1-1; D might be TRBD1 (6 bases). In germline, CDR1 is MNHNY, CDR2 SVGAGI (reference sequence). The length of the CDR3 is 15 residues. Trimming removed 2 bases from V and 1 base from J, with 11 bases in between. The CDR3, as DNA: TGTGCCAGCAGTTACGAGGGACAACCGAACACTGAAGCTTTCTTT. It specifies CASSYEGQPNTEAFF.

The chain links TRBV27 to TRBJ2-7, with D maybe TRBD2 (5 bases). CDR1 is MNHEY and CDR2 is SMNVEV in the germline V gene (reference sequence). There are 12 residues in the CDR3. V was trimmed by 8 bases and J by 2 bases, leaving 10 bases between them. Written as DNA, the CDR3 is TGTGCCAGCGCGGGCAAACCCTACGAGCAGTACTTC. This gives the protein CASAGKPYEQYF.

The chain has TRBV5-6 and TRBJ1-5; 8 bases are a match to TRBD1. The ends lost 4 bases at V and 6 bases at J; junction bases unmatched: 6. The germline V gene encodes CDR1 SGHDT and CDR2 YYEEEE. The CDR3 spans 14 residues. The DNA for the CDR3 is TGTGCCAGCAGCCGCGGACAGGGTACTCAGCCCCAGCATTTT. Translation: CASSRGQGTQPQHF. Full variable domain (remainder filled in from reference TRBV5-6 and TRBJ1-5): DAGVTQSPTHLIKTRGQQVTLRCSPKSGHDTVSWYQQALGQGPQFIFQYYEEEERQRGNFPDRFSGHQFPNYSSELNVNALLLGDSALYLCASSRGQGTQPQHFGDGTRLSIL.

The chain combines TRBV12-5 with TRBJ2-3, with D maybe TRBD1 (6 bases). The V and J ends lost 2 bases and 2 bases respectively, with 20 bases between them. Germline V lookup: CDR1 LGHNT, CDR2 FRNRAP. The CDR3 totals 18 residues. DNA for the CDR3: TGTGCTAGTGGTTTGAACCATGACAGGCTGGGGGCCACAGATACGCAGTATTTT. Amino acids: CASGLNHDRLGATDTQYF.

This clone showed up just once. The J gene is TRBJ2-7, the V gene TRBV5-6; no reliable D call. Per the germline V gene, CDR1 is SGHDT and CDR2 is YYEEEE. Trimming removed 6 bases from V and 3 bases from J, with 16 bases in between. This CDR3 region has 14 residues. CDR3 sequence: CASTSDRRDYEQYF. The CDR3, as DNA: TGTGCCAGCACCTCTGACCGACGAGACTACGAGCAGTACTTC.

The chain joins TRBV15 to TRBJ1-5, with D perhaps TRBD1 (5 bases). Per germline, CDR1 LNHNV and CDR2 YYDKDF (reference sequence). V lost 2 bases to trimming and J lost 7 bases, with 12 bases between them. The CDR3 runs to 14 residues. The CDR3 loop reads CATSRQGVRQPQHF. CDR3 DNA: TGTGCCACCAGCAGACAAGGGGTCCGGCAGCCCCAGCATTTT.

The chain recombines TRBV12-1 with TRBJ2-2; the table's TRBD1 call for D was not verified on the DNA. TRBV12-1 is recorded as a pseudogene. The length of the CDR3 is 15 residues. The CDR3: CASSFAGQNTGELFF. DNA of the CDR3: TGTGCCAGCAGCTTTGCGGGACAAAACACCGGGGAGCTGTTTTTT.

The chain recombines TRBV19 with TRBJ1-3; 7 bases agree with TRBD1. The CDR3 length is 15 residues. J gave up 1 base and V 6 bases, and 6 bases lay outside the gene matches. CDR1 and CDR2 from the germline V gene are LNHDA and SQIVND (reference sequence). CDR3: CASSRDRASGNTIYF. For the CDR3, the DNA is TGTGCCAGTAGCCGCGACAGGGCGTCTGGAAACACCATATATTTT. Complete variable domain (other parts from reference TRBV19 and TRBJ1-3): DGGITQSPKYLFRKEGQNVTLSCEQNLNHDAMYWYRQDPGQGLRLIYYSQIVNDFQKGDIAEGYSVSREKKESFPLTVTSAQKNPTAFYLCASSRDRASGNTIYFGEGSWLTVV.

This chain uses TRBV9 with TRBJ2-7; TRBD1 aligns across 8 bases. J gave up 3 bases and V 3 bases, and 14 bases lay outside the gene matches. CDR3 length equals 17 residues. Germline V gives CDR1 SGDLS, CDR2 YYNGEE. CDR3 sequence (DNA): TGTGCCAGCAGCGACTCATCGAGGGGGACAGGAGACTACGAGCAGTACTTC. This codes for CASSDSSRGTGDYEQYF. The full variable domain, with the rest looked up from reference TRBV9 and TRBJ2-7, is DSGVTQTPKHLITATGQRVTLRCSPRSGDLSVYWYQQSLDQGLQFLIQYYNGEERAKGNILERFSAQQFPDLHSELNLSSLELGDSALYFCASSDSSRGTGDYEQYFGPGTRLTVT.

This chain links TRBV5-1 with TRBJ1-3; a possible D gene is TRBD1 (6 bases). Deletions cut 0 bases from V and 2 bases from J, with 6 bases between. The CDR3 is made up of 14 amino acids. Germline V lookup: CDR1 SGHRS, CDR2 YFSETQ. The CDR3: CASSLGGPGNTIYF. Here the CDR3 DNA reads TGCGCCAGCAGCTTGGGGGGGCCTGGAAACACCATATATTTT.

The chain recombines TRBV6-5 with TRBJ1-1; 8 nucleotides align to TRBD1. The germline V gene encodes CDR1 MNHEY and CDR2 SVGAGI. V shed 6 bases and J 1 base; nucleotides not matched to a gene: 7. CDR3 length equals 15 residues. The CDR3 is CASSRGQGWNTEAFF. CDR3 in DNA: TGTGCCAGCAGCCGAGGACAGGGCTGGAACACTGAAGCTTTCTTT.

The V call is TRBV19, the J call TRBJ2-7; TRBD2 matches 10 bases. V lost 6 bases and J lost 7; bases outside the gene matches: 18. Germline V gene lookup returns CDR1 LNHDA and CDR2 SQIVND (reference sequence). CDR3 length equals 17 residues. CDR3 sequence (DNA): TGTGCCAGTAGCATTAGCGGGAGGACTTCGGGGGGCAGGGAGCAGTACTTC. The encoded protein is CASSISGRTSGGREQYF.

The V and J genes are TRBV28 and TRBJ2-5; 9 bases are shared with TRBD1. Germline CDR1 is MDHEN and CDR2 is SYDVKM. CDR3 length: 17 residues. Germline trimming cut 5 bases from V and 4 bases from J; bases unmatched to any gene: 14. The CDR3 is CASSGTGIGRGGETQYF. DNA of the CDR3: TGTGCCAGCAGTGGGACAGGGATCGGTCGGGGCGGAGAGACCCAGTACTTC.

The chain joins TRBV19 to TRBJ1-3; maybe TRBD1 (5 bases). Trimming stripped 4 bases from V and 4 bases from J, with 14 bases between. The CDR3 covers 15 residues. Looked up from germline, CDR1 is LNHDA and CDR2 is SQIVND (reference sequence). CDR3 sequence: CASSTTGYVGNTIYF. The CDR3 nucleotides are TGTGCCAGTAGTACTACAGGTTATGTCGGAAACACCATATATTTT.

The genes are TRBV12-5 and TRBJ1-5; a weak D match, TRBD1 (6 bases). CDR1 is LGHNT, CDR2 FRNRAP, per germline. This CDR3 contains 16 residues. Between the trimmed V and J ends, which lost 5 bases and 10 bases, there was a span of 24 bases. The CDR3, as DNA: TGTGCTAGTGGTCTAACCGGGACGCAAGGGGGTAGCCCCCAGCATTTT. It yields the protein CASGLTGTQGGSPQHF.

This chain joins TRBV5-8 and TRBJ2-7; unclear D gene. This CDR3 has 9 residues. Trimming pared 5 bases from V and 7 bases from J, leaving 4 bases between. Germline V gene lookup returns CDR1 SGHTS and CDR2 YDEGEE. In nucleotides, the CDR3 is TGTGCCAGCAGTACAGAGCAGTACTTC. Protein product: CASSTEQYF.

The chain joins TRBV5-1 to TRBJ2-5; 7 bases map to TRBD2. V lost 4 bases to trimming and J lost 1 base; unmatched junction nucleotides: 4. The CDR3 loop spans 14 amino acids. CDR1 is SGHRS, CDR2 YFSETQ, per germline. The CDR3 is CASSPGGPQETQYF. The CDR3 coding sequence is TGCGCCAGCAGCCCGGGGGGACCCCAAGAGACCCAGTACTTC.

The chain employs TRBV7-9 and TRBJ2-7, with 14 bases aligning to TRBD2. The trim removed 5 bases at V and 4 bases at J, leaving 10 bases unmatched. Per germline, CDR1 SEHNR and CDR2 FQNEAQ (reference sequence). The length of the CDR3 is 17 residues. CDR3 amino acids: CASSLGTSGSLLYEQYF. The DNA of the CDR3 is TGTGCCAGCAGCCTTGGGACTAGCGGGAGTCTGTTGTACGAGCAGTACTTC.

This clone was recorded only once. This chain connects TRBV7-9 to TRBJ2-1; 10 positions agree with TRBD2. The J segment lost 4 bases and the V segment lost 2 bases, leaving 8 bases of the junction unmatched. The V gene's germline CDR1 is SEHNR and CDR2 FQNEAQ (reference sequence). The CDR3 length is 17 residues. The CDR3 region is CASSLTQAGGVYNEQFF. The DNA for the CDR3 is TGTGCCAGCAGCTTAACGCAAGCGGGAGGGGTTTACAATGAGCAGTTCTTC.

The chain couples TRBV19 to TRBJ1-5, with D tentatively TRBD1 (6 bases). Germline lookup yields CDR1 LNHDA and CDR2 SQIVND (reference sequence). V was shortened by 1 base and J by 7 bases, with 14 bases between the two germline ends. The CDR3 runs 15 residues. For the CDR3, the DNA is TGTGCCAGTAGTATAGGTAGGGGGGCAGGACAGCCCCAGCATTTT. This codes for CASSIGRGAGQPQHF. Together with reference TRBV19 and TRBJ1-5, the CDR3 gives the full variable domain: DGGITQSPKYLFRKEGQNVTLSCEQNLNHDAMYWYRQDPGQGLRLIYYSQIVNDFQKGDIAEGYSVSREKKESFPLTVTSAQKNPTAFYLCASSIGRGAGQPQHFGDGTRLSIL.